This is a list of T cell receptor beta chains from one sample in a study of OX40 agonist ivuxolimab in advanced cancers. Sequenced by immunoSEQ multiplex PCR; TCRdb stores in-frame clones only, minus some. Among tens of thousands of clones listed, around 89% were seen once. Sample: CD4+ or CD8+ T cells sorted from blood, taken in a trial of the OX40 agonist ivuxolimab. The receptors originated from an adult with an advanced solid tumor such as melanoma, head and neck, liver or kidney cancer. CDR3s include the opening cysteine and the closing phenylalanine or tryptophan. The D gene is left open where the match is weak. Clone size is shown for a subset of rows, as once, few, many or a class of expanded clone.

V gene	clone size	D gene	J gene	CDR3 protein	CDR3 DNA
TRBV2	-	TRBD1	TRBJ1-2	CARGKTGLDGYTF	TGTGCCAGGGGGAAGACAGGGTTGGATGGCTACACCTTC
TRBV27	-	-	TRBJ1-2	CASSPGRGARGYTF	TGTGCCAGCAGTCCCGGGCGGGGGGCGCGGGGCTACACCTTC
TRBV10-1	once	-	TRBJ2-3	CASSEPRTAGSKGDTQYF	TGCGCCAGCAGTGAACCAAGGACAGCCGGGTCGAAAGGCGATACGCAGTATTTT
TRBV4-3	-	TRBD2	TRBJ2-3	CASSQGGSGDTQYF	TGCGCCAGCAGCCAGGGCGGGAGTGGGGATACGCAGTATTTT
TRBV14	-	TRBD1	TRBJ2-7	CASSQVAGGYEQYF	TGTGCCAGCAGCCAAGTAGCAGGGGGTTACGAGCAGTACTTC
TRBV27	-	-	TRBJ1-1	CASSSRGEFAEAFF	TGTGCCAGCAGTTCGCGAGGGGAATTCGCAGAAGCTTTCTTT
TRBV27	-	TRBD1	TRBJ2-1	CASSWDRGYNEQFF	TGTGCCAGCAGTTGGGACAGGGGCTACAATGAGCAGTTCTTC
TRBV4-2	-	-	TRBJ1-2	CASSREDFYGYTF	TGTGCCAGCAGCCGGGAGGACTTCTATGGCTACACCTTC
TRBV6-5	once	TRBD1	TRBJ2-1	CASSPGTGGYEQFF	TGTGCCAGCAGTCCCGGGACAGGGGGCTATGAGCAGTTCTTC
TRBV5-6	-	-	TRBJ2-7	CASSLGGNYEQYF	TGTGCCAGCAGCTTGGGAGGAAACTACGAGCAGTACTTC
TRBV7-9	-	TRBD2	TRBJ2-7	CASSLPGRESYEQYF	TGTGCCAGCAGCTTACCTGGGCGGGAGTCCTACGAGCAGTACTTC
TRBV27	-	TRBD1	TRBJ1-2	CASSPDRAYGYTF	TGTGCCAGCAGCCCGGACAGGGCTTATGGCTACACCTTC
TRBV7-9	-	-	TRBJ2-7	CASRFGAEQYF	TGTGCCAGCAGATTTGGTGCTGAGCAGTACTTC
TRBV4-3	-	-	TRBJ1-2	CASSLGNYGYTF	TGCGCCAGCAGCCTCGGCAACTATGGCTACACCTTC
TRBV13	-	-	TRBJ2-1	CASSSGLDKNNEQFF	TGTGCCAGCAGCTCCGGACTGGATAAAAACAATGAGCAGTTCTTC
TRBV15	-	TRBD1	TRBJ2-4	CATSRSGQGWAKNIQYF	TGTGCCACCAGCAGATCCGGACAGGGCTGGGCCAAAAACATTCAGTACTTC
TRBV11-1	-	-	TRBJ2-7	CAGSLVRGWEQYF	TGTGCCGGCAGCTTGGTCAGGGGTTGGGAGCAGTACTTC
TRBV15	-	-	TRBJ1-5	CATSRDRYNQPQHF	TGTGCCACCAGTAGAGACAGATACAATCAGCCCCAGCATTTT
TRBV28	once	-	TRBJ2-3	CASSTRDDTQYF	TGTGCCAGCAGTACCCGGGACGATACGCAGTATTTT
TRBV2	few	-	TRBJ1-1	CASSTPGMNTEAFF	TGTGCCAGCAGCACACCAGGGATGAACACTGAAGCTTTCTTT
TRBV19	-	-	TRBJ1-1	CASSIGRGNTEAFF	TGTGCCAGTAGTATAGGGCGGGGGAACACTGAAGCTTTCTTT
TRBV19	once	TRBD1	TRBJ2-1	CASSIPGQGTYEQFF	TGTGCCAGTAGTATACCGGGACAGGGAACTTATGAGCAGTTCTTC
TRBV6-1	-	-	TRBJ1-5	CASSEFETDQPQHF	TGTGCCAGCAGTGAATTCGAGACAGATCAGCCCCAGCATTTT